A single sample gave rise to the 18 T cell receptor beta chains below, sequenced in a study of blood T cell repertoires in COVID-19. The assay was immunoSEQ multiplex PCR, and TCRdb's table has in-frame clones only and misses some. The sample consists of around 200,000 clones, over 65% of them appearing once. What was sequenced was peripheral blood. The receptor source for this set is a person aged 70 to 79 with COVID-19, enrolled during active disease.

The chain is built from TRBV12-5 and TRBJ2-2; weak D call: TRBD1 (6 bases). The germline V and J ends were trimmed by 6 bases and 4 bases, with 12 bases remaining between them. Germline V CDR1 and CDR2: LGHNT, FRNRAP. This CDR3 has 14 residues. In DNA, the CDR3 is TGTGCTAGTGGGCCGGGACATCTCACCGGGGAGCTGTTTTTT. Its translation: CASGPGHLTGELFF.

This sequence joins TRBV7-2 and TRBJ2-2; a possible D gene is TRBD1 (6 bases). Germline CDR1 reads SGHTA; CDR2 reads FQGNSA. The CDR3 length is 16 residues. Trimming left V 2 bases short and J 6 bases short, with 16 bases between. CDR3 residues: CASSLRSNRAAGELFF. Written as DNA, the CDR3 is TGTGCCAGCAGCTTAAGGTCTAACAGGGCGGCCGGGGAGCTGTTTTTT.

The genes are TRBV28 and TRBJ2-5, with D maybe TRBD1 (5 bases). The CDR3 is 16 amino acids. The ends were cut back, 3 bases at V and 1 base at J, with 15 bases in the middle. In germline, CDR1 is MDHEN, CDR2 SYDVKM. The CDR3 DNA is TGTGCCAGCAGTTTGAGACAGACCGTATTCCAAGAGACCCAGTACTTC. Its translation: CASSLRQTVFQETQYF.

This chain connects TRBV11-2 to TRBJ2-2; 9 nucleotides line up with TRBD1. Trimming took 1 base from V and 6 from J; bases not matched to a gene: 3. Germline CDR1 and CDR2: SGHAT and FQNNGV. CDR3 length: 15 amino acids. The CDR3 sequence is CASSLGGQGPGELFF. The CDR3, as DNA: TGTGCCAGCAGCTTAGGGGGACAGGGACCCGGGGAGCTGTTTTTT.

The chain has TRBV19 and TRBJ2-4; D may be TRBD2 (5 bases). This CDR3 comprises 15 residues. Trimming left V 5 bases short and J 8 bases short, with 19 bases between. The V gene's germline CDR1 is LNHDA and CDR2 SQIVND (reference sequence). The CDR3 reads CASSPRRSGVYIQYF. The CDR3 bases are TGTGCCAGTAGTCCAAGACGGTCCGGGGTCTACATTCAGTACTTC.

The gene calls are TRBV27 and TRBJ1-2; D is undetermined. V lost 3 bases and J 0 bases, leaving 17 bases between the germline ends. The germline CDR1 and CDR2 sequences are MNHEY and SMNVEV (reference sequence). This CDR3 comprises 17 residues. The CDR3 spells CASSFRGFGKTNYGYTF. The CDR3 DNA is TGTGCCAGCAGTTTCCGGGGTTTCGGGAAAACTAACTATGGCTACACCTTC.

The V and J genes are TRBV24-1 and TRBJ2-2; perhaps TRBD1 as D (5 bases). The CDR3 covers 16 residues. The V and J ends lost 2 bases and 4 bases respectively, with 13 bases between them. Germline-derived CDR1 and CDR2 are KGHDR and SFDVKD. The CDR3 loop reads CATSDWAGPFTGELFF. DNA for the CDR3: TGTGCCACCAGTGATTGGGCAGGGCCTTTCACCGGGGAGCTGTTTTTT.

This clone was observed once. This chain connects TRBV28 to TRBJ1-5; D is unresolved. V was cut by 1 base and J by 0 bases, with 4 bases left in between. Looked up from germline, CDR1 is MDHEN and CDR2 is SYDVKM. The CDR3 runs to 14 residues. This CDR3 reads CASSLFRSNQPQHF. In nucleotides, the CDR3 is TGTGCCAGCAGTTTATTCCGTAGCAATCAGCCCCAGCATTTT.

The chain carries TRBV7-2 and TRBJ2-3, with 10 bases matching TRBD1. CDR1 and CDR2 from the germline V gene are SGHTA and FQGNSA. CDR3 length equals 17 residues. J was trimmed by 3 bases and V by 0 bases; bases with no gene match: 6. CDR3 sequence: CASSLAGQGRGTDTQYF. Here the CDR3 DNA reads TGTGCCAGCAGCTTAGCGGGACAGGGGCGGGGTACAGATACGCAGTATTTT.

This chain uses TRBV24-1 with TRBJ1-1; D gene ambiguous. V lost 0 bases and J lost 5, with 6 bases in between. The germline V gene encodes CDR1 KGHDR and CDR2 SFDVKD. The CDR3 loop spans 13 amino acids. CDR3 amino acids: CATSDLRGTEAFF. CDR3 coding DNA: TGTGCCACCAGTGATTTGCGAGGGACTGAAGCTTTCTTT.

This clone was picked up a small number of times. The CDR3 nucleotides are TGTGCCAGCAATATAAGGAGGGAAAGAGGGCAGCCCCAGCATTTT. Protein: CASNIRRERGQPQHF. The chain combines TRBV28 with TRBJ1-5, with unresolved D. This CDR3 contains 15 residues. V was cut by 7 bases and J by 7 bases, with 20 bases left in between. Germline V lookup: CDR1 MDHEN, CDR2 SYDVKM.

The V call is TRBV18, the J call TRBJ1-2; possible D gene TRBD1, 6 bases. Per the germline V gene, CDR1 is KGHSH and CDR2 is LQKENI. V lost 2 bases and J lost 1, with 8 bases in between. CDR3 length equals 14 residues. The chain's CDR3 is CASSPNRDNYGYTF. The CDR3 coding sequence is TGTGCCAGCTCACCAAACAGGGATAACTATGGCTACACCTTC.

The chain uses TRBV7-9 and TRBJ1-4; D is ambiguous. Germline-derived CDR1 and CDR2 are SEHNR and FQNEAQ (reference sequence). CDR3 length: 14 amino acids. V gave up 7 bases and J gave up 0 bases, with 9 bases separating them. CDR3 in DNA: TGTGCCAGCAACCAAGGAGCAACTAATGAAAAACTGTTTTTT. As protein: CASNQGATNEKLFF.

Here the CDR3 reads CSVVGAATNEKLFF. As DNA, the CDR3 is TGCAGCGTTGTAGGGGCTGCAACTAATGAAAAACTGTTTTTT. The V gene is TRBV29-1, the J gene TRBJ1-4; tentative D call: TRBD1 (5 bases). Germline loops: CDR1 SQVTM, CDR2 ANQGSEA. Trimming stripped 4 bases from V and 0 bases from J, with 9 bases between. This CDR3 region has 14 residues.

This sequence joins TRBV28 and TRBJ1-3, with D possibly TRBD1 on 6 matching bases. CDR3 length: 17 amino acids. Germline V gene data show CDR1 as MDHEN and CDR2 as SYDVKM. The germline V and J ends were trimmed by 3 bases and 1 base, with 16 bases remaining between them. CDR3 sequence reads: CASSLLIGGRSGNTIYF. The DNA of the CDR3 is TGTGCCAGCAGTTTGCTTATCGGGGGGCGATCTGGAAACACCATATATTTT.

The DNA for the CDR3 is TGCAGCGTTGGGCGAGGGAAAGGCGAGCAGTACTTC. As protein: CSVGRGKGEQYF. This sequence joins TRBV29-1 and TRBJ2-7; TRBD2 is a possible D gene (5 bases). CDR3 length equals 12 residues. V lost 4 bases and J 6 bases, leaving 13 bases between the germline ends. Germline V gene data show CDR1 as SQVTM and CDR2 as ANQGSEA.

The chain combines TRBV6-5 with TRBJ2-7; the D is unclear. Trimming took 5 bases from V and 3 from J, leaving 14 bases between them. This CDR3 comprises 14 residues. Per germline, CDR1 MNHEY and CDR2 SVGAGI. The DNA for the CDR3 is TGTGCCAGCAGTAAGTTGACTGGAAACTACGAGCAGTACTTC. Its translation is CASSKLTGNYEQYF.

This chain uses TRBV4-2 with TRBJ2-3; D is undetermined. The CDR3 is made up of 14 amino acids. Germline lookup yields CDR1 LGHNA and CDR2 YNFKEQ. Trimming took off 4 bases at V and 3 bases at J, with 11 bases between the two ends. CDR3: CASSPQTGTDTQYF. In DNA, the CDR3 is TGTGCCAGCAGCCCTCAGACTGGTACAGATACGCAGTATTTT.